This is a list of T cell receptor beta chains from one sample in a study of blood T cell repertoires in COVID-19. Profiling relied on immunoSEQ multiplex PCR, and the TCRdb table lists in-frame clones only, not all of them. Altogether 300,000 to 400,000 clones are present, approximately 90% being singletons, with the ten largest covering roughly 8.9%. The sample comprised peripheral blood. The receptors were sampled from a man aged 30-40 years with COVID-19, enrolled during active disease. Both conserved end residues are part of each CDR3. The D gene is left open where the match is weak. Rows may omit the clone size; those that give it use once, few, many or a size class.

j_call clone_size d_call v_call cdr3_nt cdr3_aa
TRBJ1-1 once TRBD1 TRBV28 TGTGCCAGCAGTCCCCAGGGACAGCCCTCTGAAGCTTTCTTT CASSPQGQPSEAFF
TRBJ1-3 - TRBD1 TRBV7-6 TGTGCCAGCAGCCTCGGACAGGTCTCTGGAAACACCATATATTTT CASSLGQVSGNTIYF
TRBJ1-2 - TRBD1 TRBV6-5 TGTGCCAGCGTGGGACAGGGTAACTATGGCTACACCTTC CASVGQGNYGYTF
TRBJ2-3 - TRBD1 TRBV11-2 TGTGCCAGCAGCGATGGGACAGTCTACCCCACAGATACGCAGTATTTT CASSDGTVYPTDTQYF
TRBJ1-2 - - TRBV14 TGTGCCAGCAGCCAAGCCCTCAATGGGGGCACGGTTGGCTACACCTTC CASSQALNGGTVGYTF
TRBJ1-2 once - TRBV28 TGTGCCAGCAGTTCGTCGGTTGGCTACACCTTC CASSSSVGYTF
TRBJ2-1 once TRBD1 TRBV2 TGTGCCAGCAGTACAGGGGGCGGTTACAATGAGCAGTTCTTC CASSTGGGYNEQFF
TRBJ2-1 - TRBD2 TRBV10-3 TGTGCCATCAGTACCCTCGGGGGGGCGGGCAATGAGCAGTTCTTC CAISTLGGAGNEQFF
TRBJ2-7 - TRBD2 TRBV11-2 TGTGCCAGCAGCACGACTAGCGGGGGGGCCTACGAGCAGTACTTC CASSTTSGGAYEQYF
TRBJ1-5 - TRBD1 TRBV7-2 TGTGCCAGCAGCATCCAGACAGGGGGCAATCAGCCCCAGCATTTT CASSIQTGGNQPQHF
TRBJ2-2 - TRBD1 TRBV6-2/TRBV6-3 TGTGCCAGCAGCCAAAGACAGGGCATGACCGGGGAGCTGTTTTTT CASSQRQGMTGELFF
TRBJ2-1 - TRBD2 TRBV19 TGTGCCAGTAGTATAGATTGGGGGGGAAATGAGCAGTTCTTC CASSIDWGGNEQFF
TRBJ2-1 - TRBD1 TRBV7-9 TGTGCCAGCAGCTTACCTGGGACAGGGGGCTATGAGCAGTTCTTC CASSLPGTGGYEQFF
TRBJ2-1 once TRBD2 TRBV2 TGTGCCGATGGGGCTAGCGGGAGTAGTCTGCCACCGAGTGAGCAGTTCTTC CADGASGSSLPPSEQFF
TRBJ1-5 - TRBD1 TRBV7-8 TGTGCCAGCAGCCTGGGACAGGGGGGGCAGCCCCAGCATTTT CASSLGQGGQPQHF
TRBJ1-2 - - TRBV6-5 TGTGCCAGCAGTTTCTTACCGACAGTCAACTATGGCTACACCTTC CASSFLPTVNYGYTF
TRBJ2-1 - TRBD2 TRBV7-3 TGTGCCAGCAGCTTAGCGGGAGGGCCGGATGAGCAGTTCTTC CASSLAGGPDEQFF
TRBJ2-1 - TRBD1 TRBV18 TGTGCCAGCTCACCGGGGACAGCATACAATGAGCAGTTCTTC CASSPGTAYNEQFF
TRBJ1-4 - - TRBV21-1 TGTGCCAGCAGCAAAGAACAGGGTTACGAAAAACTGTTTTTT CASSKEQGYEKLFF
TRBJ2-3 - TRBD2 TRBV15 TGTGCCACCAGCAGAGATCAGGGGACTAGCGGGAGGGCCAATGCAGATACGCAGTATTTT CATSRDQGTSGRANADTQYF